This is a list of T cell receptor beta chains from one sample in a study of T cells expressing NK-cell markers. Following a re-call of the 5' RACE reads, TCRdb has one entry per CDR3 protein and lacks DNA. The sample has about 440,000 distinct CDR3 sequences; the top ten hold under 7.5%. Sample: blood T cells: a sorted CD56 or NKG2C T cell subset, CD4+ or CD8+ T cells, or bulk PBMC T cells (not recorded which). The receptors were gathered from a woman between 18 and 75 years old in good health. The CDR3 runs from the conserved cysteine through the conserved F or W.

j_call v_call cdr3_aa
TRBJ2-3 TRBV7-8 CASSLESGAGPILNTQYF
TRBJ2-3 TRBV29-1 CSVETSGRNTQYF
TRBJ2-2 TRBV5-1 CASSPSGILNTGELFF
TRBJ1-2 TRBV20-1 CSAPLGVLGAGYTF
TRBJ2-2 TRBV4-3 CASSILAGATGELFF
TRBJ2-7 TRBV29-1 CSVGTGRYEQYF
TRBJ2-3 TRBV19 CASCGLAPPDTQYF
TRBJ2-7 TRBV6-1 CASCNSGTGKFYEQYF
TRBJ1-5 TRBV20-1 CSVGYSNQPQHF
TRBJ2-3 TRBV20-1 CSAWEGTDTQYF
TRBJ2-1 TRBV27 CASSLGLATNYNEQFF
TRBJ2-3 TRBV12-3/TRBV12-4 CASSWASGGASTDTQYF
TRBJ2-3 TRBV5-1 CASSPRPSGGGTDTQYF
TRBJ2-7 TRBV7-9 CASSFKPGDYYEQYF
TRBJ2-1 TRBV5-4 CASSRLAGGRYNEQFF
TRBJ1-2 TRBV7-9 CASSLSQRNYGYTF
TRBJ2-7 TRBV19 CASSTTSGSFEQYF
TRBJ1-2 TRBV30 CAWSPGLDYGYTF
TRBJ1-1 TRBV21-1 CASSKIGPRNTEAFF
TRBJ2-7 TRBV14 CASSRTTPRTGTHEQYF
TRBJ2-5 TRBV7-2 CASSVGQGPQETQYF
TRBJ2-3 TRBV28 CASSLQGLRIEDTQYF
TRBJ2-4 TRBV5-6 CASSSVGLSGNIQYF
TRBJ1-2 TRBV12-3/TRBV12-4 CASREEGHGYTF
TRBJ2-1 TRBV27 CASSLPPSGGADNEQFF
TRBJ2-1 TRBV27 CASSFSGRDEQFF
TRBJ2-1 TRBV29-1 CSPAGTGGHNEQFF
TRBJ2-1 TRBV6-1 CASSPGTGGLNSYNEQFF
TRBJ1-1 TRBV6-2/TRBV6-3 CASSYGGKSAGTEAFF
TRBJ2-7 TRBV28 CASSLSPPRRSYEQYF
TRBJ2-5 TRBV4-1 CASSQLGGRETQYF
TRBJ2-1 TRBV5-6 CASSLGAGNLYF
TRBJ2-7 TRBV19 CASSMGTTEQYF
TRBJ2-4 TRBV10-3 CAISEGEGTLAKNIQYF
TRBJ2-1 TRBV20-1 CSAGTGLYNEQFF
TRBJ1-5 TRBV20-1 CSAPRRGRNNQPQHF
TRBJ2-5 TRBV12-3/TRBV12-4 CASSFQGGGQETQYF
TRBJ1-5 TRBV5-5 CASSLAGGTSNQPQHF
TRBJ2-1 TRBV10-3 CAISQNQFGNEQFF
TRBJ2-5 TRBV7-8 CASSLVGIQETQYF
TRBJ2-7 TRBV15 CATSRDPGTALYEQYF
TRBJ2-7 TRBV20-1 CSATSGRVWGEQYF
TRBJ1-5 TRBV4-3 CASSQDAGAGQPQHF
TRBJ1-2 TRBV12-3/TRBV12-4 CASSWDRGRGYTF
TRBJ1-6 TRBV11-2 CASSFTGALYYNSPLHF
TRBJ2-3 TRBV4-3 CASSQGTGGGTDTQYF
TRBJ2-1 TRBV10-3 CAITGQGADEQFF
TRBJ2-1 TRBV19 CASSRGLGSYNEQFF
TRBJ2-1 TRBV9 CASSEGGAEHNEQFF
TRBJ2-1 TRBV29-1 CSVALQEAPNEQFF
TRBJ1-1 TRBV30 CAWSGGRGLTEAFF
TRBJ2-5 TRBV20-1 CSAPGQVQETQYF
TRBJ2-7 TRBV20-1 CSASLAGRGVVDEQYF
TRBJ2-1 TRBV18 CASSWPGGGDEQFF
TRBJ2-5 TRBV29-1 CSLDLKETQYF
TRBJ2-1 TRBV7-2 CASTYGAFYNEQFF
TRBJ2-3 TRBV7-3 CASSLDRAQMTQYF
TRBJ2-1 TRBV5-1 CASSTDWGNEQFF
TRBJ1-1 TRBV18 CASSPEGLNTEAFF
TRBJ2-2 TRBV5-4 CASSFGGSTGELFF